One and the same sample provided the 17 T cell receptor beta chains below, sequenced in a study of tumor-infiltrating lymphocytes in oesophageal squamous cell carcinoma. TCRdb used MiXCR to reprocess the PCR reads, holding one entry per CDR3 protein. The table includes 15,000 to 20,000 distinct CDR3 sequences, 40% to 55% detected once. The sequencing sample was made of normal esophageal tissue next to the tumor. These receptors originate from a female donor with esophageal squamous cell carcinoma.

With respect to this clonotype: The conserved phenylalanine or tryptophan normally closing the CDR3 is absent here, so this likely arose from a read error. The limits of the CDR3 on the DNA are not certain, so only TCRdb's listed CDR3 is given. The CDR3 loop reads CASRPSGGSYEQFFGA. The rearrangement links TRBV7-7 to TRBJ2-6; the D call of TRBD1 is as the table states it, not checked on the DNA. With termini counted, the CDR3 has 16 amino acids. Germline assignment: CDR1 SSHAT and CDR2 FNYEAQ (reference sequence).

The sample holds many counts of this clonotype. The chain recombines TRBV25-1 with TRBJ2-1, with a weak D call TRBD2 (5 bases). This CDR3 is 15 amino acids long. V lost 5 bases, J lost 3 bases, and 14 bases lay in between. Germline V gene data show CDR1 as MGHDK and CDR2 as SYGVNS. In DNA, the CDR3 is TGTGCCAGCAGTCCAACTAGAGGAGGCTACAATGAGCAGTTCTTC. Its protein product is CASSPTRGGYNEQFF.

The chain is built from TRBV12-3 or TRBV12-4 and TRBJ1-1; D ambiguous. The J call is in doubt because the DNA end fits TRBJ2-2 better. The CDR3 has 15 amino acids. CDR3 region: CASSLGAPNTGELFF. DNA for the CDR3: TGTGCCAGCAGTTTAGGGGCCCCGAACACCGGGGAGCTGTTTTTT.

The CDR3 region has the DNA TGTGCCAGCAGCTCTCAGGGACGGGACGAGCAGTACTTC. It specifies CASSSQGRDEQYF. The chain is built from TRBV7-6 and TRBJ2-3; D may be TRBD1 or TRBD2 (5 bases each). TRBJ2-7 explains the end of the DNA better; the J call may be wrong. The length of the CDR3 is 13 residues. From germline, CDR1 is SGHVS and CDR2 FNYEAQ.

This clonotype is judged medium-sized. The chain joins TRBV7-8 to TRBJ2-1, with a possible D match to TRBD2 (6 bases). The length of the CDR3 is 16 residues. In germline, CDR1 is SGHVS, CDR2 FQNEAQ. V gave up 5 bases and J gave up 6 bases, with 20 bases separating them. CDR3 protein: CASSPRASDQINEQFF. In DNA form, the CDR3 reads TGTGCCAGCAGCCCGCGGGCTAGCGACCAAATCAATGAGCAGTTCTTC.

The rearrangement links TRBV12-3 or TRBV12-4 to TRBJ1-5, with D unresolved. The V end lost 8 bases, the J end lost 5 bases, and 4 bases lay between the germline ends. The CDR3 extends over 10 amino acids. The chain's CDR3 is CASGHQPQHF. CDR3 DNA sequence: TGTGCCAGCGGCCATCAGCCCCAGCATTTT.

At least ten counts were recorded for this clonotype. A read error may produce the germline difference seen at one junction end. The J gene is TRBJ2-5, the V gene TRBV7-7; TRBD1 is a possible D gene (6 bases). In germline, CDR1 is SSHAT, CDR2 FNYEAQ (reference sequence). This CDR3 contains 17 residues. CDR3 sequence (DNA): TGTGCTAGCAGCTTATCCCTAGGTGAGACAGGTTGTGATGAGCAGTACTTC. Its translation is CASSLSLGETGCDEQYF. The full variable domain, completed using reference TRBV7-7 and TRBJ2-5, is GAGVSQSPRYKVTKRGQDVTLRCDPISSHATLYWYQQALGQGPEFLTYFNYEAQPDKSGLPSDRFSAERPEGSISTLTIQRTEQRDSAMYRCASSLSLGETGCDEQYFGPGTRLLVL.

The chain employs TRBV5-1 and TRBJ2-5, with a possible D match to TRBD2 (7 bases). The DNA end is a closer match to TRBJ2-1, so the J assignment may be wrong. Germline V CDR1 and CDR2: SGHRS, YFSETQ. The CDR3 extends over 17 amino acids. CDR3 DNA: TGCGCCAGCAGCTTGGTGGTAGCGGGTAAGGGGGACAATGAGCAGTTCTTC. This encodes CASSLVVAGKGDNEQFF.

This clonotype was seen at least ten times. The rearrangement uses TRBV7-2 and TRBJ2-5; 9 bases are shared with TRBD1. The V and J ends lost 5 bases and 11 bases, in that order; junction bases with no gene match: 15. Germline V gene lookup returns CDR1 SGHTA and CDR2 FQGNSA. The CDR3 consists of 15 residues. CDR3 in amino acids: CASSTDRGFYNEQYF. The CDR3 DNA reads as TGTGCCAGCAGCACCGACAGGGGGTTTTACAATGAGCAGTACTTC.

This chain connects TRBV6-6 to TRBJ2-2; 7 nucleotides align to TRBD2. The germline V gene has CDR1 MNHNY and CDR2 SVGAGI (reference sequence). Losses at the gene ends were 0 bases for V and 7 bases for J; bases not matched to a gene: 14. This CDR3 is built from 18 residues. The CDR3 bases are TGTGCCAGCAGTTACTCGAGGTGGGAGGGAGGGACGGGCGGGGAGCTGTTTTTT. Protein sequence: CASSYSRWEGGTGGELFF.

V is TRBV20-1 and J is TRBJ2-5; 9 positions match TRBD1. The better agreement between TRBJ2-7 and the DNA end casts doubt on the J call. CDR3 size: 15 residues. Per germline, CDR1 DFQATT and CDR2 SNEGSKA (reference sequence). CDR3 in amino acids: CSASPGTGLTYEQYF. The CDR3 coding sequence is TGCAGTGCTAGTCCCGGGACAGGGCTTACCTACGAGCAGTACTTC.

The J gene is TRBJ2-5, the V gene TRBV7-2, with D possibly TRBD1 on 6 matching bases. The J call is doubtful: the DNA matches TRBJ2-7 better. Looked up from germline, CDR1 is SGHTA and CDR2 is FQGNSA. CDR3 length: 14 residues. The DNA for the CDR3 is TGTGCCAGCAGCTTATCTTGGACAGCCTACGAGCAGTACTTC. Protein: CASSLSWTAYEQYF.

This clonotype was detected many times. The chain joins TRBV5-1 to TRBJ1-2; 7 bases are a match to TRBD1. V lost 4 bases, J lost 2 bases, and 5 bases stayed unmatched. Germline V gene sequence: CDR1 SGHRS, CDR2 YFSETQ. CDR3 length equals 14 residues. As DNA, the CDR3 is TGCGCCAGCAGCCAGGACAGGATAAACTATGGCTACACCTTC. Translating it yields CASSQDRINYGYTF.

The rearrangement joins TRBV12-3 or TRBV12-4 to TRBJ2-4; D remains ambiguous. The better agreement between TRBJ2-5 and the DNA end casts doubt on the J call. This CDR3 has 14 amino acids. DNA for the CDR3: TGTGCCAGCGGCTCGTTCACGGAAGGAGAGACCCAGTACTTC. Protein: CASGSFTEGETQYF.

The chain couples TRBV7-3 to TRBJ2-6; D perhaps matches TRBD1 (5 bases). V dropped 5 bases and J dropped 4 bases, with 18 bases sitting between them. Germline loops: CDR1 SGHTA, CDR2 FQGTGA. This CDR3 contains 17 residues. This chain's CDR3 is CASSPKGRLDGANVLTF. The CDR3 DNA reads as TGTGCCAGCAGCCCAAAGGGGCGGTTAGACGGGGCCAACGTCCTGACTTTC.

This clonotype was found many times. V is TRBV7-2 and J is TRBJ2-3; 11 bases line up with TRBD1. CDR3 length equals 15 residues. Germline V gene data show CDR1 as SGHTA and CDR2 as FQGNSA. The trim removed 3 bases at V and 6 bases at J, leaving 5 bases unmatched. The CDR3 here is CASSFRTGGADTQYF. CDR3 in DNA: TGTGCCAGCAGCTTTAGGACAGGGGGCGCGGATACGCAGTATTTT.

This chain connects TRBV24-1 to TRBJ2-5; 8 bases are a match to TRBD2. The tail of the sequence fits TRBJ2-1 better, so the J call may be wrong. This CDR3 region has 18 residues. Germline-derived CDR1 and CDR2 are KGHDR and SFDVKD. The CDR3 sequence: CATSDSRSGGAVTYEQFF. DNA of the CDR3: TGTGCCACCAGTGATTCCCGGTCGGGGGGGGCGGTCACGTATGAGCAGTTCTTC.